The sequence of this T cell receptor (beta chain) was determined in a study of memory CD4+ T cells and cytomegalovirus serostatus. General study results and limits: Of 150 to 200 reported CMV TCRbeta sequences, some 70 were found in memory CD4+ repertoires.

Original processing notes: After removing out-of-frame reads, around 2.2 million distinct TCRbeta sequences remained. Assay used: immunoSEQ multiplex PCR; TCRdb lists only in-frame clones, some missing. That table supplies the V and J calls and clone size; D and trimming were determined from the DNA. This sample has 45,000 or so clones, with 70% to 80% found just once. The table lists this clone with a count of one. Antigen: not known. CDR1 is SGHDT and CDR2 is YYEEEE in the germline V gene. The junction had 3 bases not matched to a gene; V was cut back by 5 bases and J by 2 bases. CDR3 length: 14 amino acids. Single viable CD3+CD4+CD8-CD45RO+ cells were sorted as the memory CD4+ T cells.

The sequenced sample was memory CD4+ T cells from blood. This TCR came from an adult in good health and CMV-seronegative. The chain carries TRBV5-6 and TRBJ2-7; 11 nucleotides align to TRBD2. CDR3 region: CASSLAGGTYEQYF. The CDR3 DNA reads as TGTGCCAGCAGTCTAGCGGGAGGCACCTACGAGCAGTACTTC.